Reported below is one T cell receptor (beta chain). The data were obtained in a study of blood T cell repertoires in COVID-19. Overall study: Acute-phase and convalescent COVID-19 samples originated in the United States, Italy and Spain. T cells, B-cell-depleted T cells, or PBMCs supplied cDNA or gDNA.

Categorization into cohorts depended on clinical history that participants reported. The CDR3 consists of 15 residues. CDR1 is SGDLS, CDR2 YYNGEE, per germline. Trimming left V 0 bases short and J 0 bases short, with 10 bases between. Only in-frame clones appear in the TCRdb table, and some are missing; sequencing was by immunoSEQ multiplex PCR. The sample has about 330,000 clones; about 92% are singletons. The TCR was taken from a woman aged 25-40 years who had recovered from COVID-19. The rearrangement links TRBV9 to TRBJ2-7; D is possibly TRBD2 (5 bases). Sequenced input: PBMCs or T cells enriched from blood (not recorded which). CDR3 sequence: CASSVGTPNSYEQYF. CDR3 nucleotides: TGTGCCAGCAGCGTAGGGACTCCTAACTCCTACGAGCAGTACTTC.